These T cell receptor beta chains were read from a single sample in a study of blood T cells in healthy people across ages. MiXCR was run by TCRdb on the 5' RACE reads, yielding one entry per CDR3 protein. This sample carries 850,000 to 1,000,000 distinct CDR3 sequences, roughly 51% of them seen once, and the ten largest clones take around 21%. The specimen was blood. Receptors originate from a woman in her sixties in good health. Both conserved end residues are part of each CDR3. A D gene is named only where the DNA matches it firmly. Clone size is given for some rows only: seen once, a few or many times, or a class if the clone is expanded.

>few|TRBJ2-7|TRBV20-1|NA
TGCAGTGCTACCCGGGACGTCGGGGCCTACGAGCAGTACTTC
CSATRDVGAYEQYF
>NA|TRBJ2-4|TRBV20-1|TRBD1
TGCAGTGCACCTGACAGGGGGGGCAAAAACATTCAGTACTTC
CSAPDRGGKNIQYF
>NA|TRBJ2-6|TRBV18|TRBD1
TGTGCCAGCTCACCTGGGACAGGGCTTAGGTCTGGGGCCAACGTCCTGACTTTC
CASSPGTGLRSGANVLTF
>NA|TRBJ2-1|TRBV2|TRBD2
TGTGCCAGCAGTGGGGTTAGCGGGGGACCTGACAATGAGCAGTTCTTC
CASSGVSGGPDNEQFF
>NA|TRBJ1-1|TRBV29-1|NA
TGCAGCGTTGACAGTGGGGGTAGCACTGAAGCTTTCTTT
CSVDSGGSTEAFF
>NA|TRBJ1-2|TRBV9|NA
TGTGCCAGCAGCGTAGTTCAGGAAAACTATGGCTACACCTTC
CASSVVQENYGYTF
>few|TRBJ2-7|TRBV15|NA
TGTGCCACCAGCAGAGTCCGGGACTCCAGGCACGAGCAGTACTTC
CATSRVRDSRHEQYF
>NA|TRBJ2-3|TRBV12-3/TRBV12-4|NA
TGTGCCAGCAGCCTAGCAGGGGACTGGATGGATCCCAACGCAGATACGCAGTATTTT
CASSLAGDWMDPNADTQYF
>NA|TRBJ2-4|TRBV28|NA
TGTGCCAGCAGTTTCCTGGGCCCCACCAAAAACATTCAGTACTTC
CASSFLGPTKNIQYF
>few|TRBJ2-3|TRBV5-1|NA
TGCGCCAGCAGCTTGGAGGGGGGGCTGATAGATACGCAGTATTTT
CASSLEGGLIDTQYF
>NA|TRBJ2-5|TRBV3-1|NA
TGTGCCAGCAGCCAAGATAAGAACAGATTACAGACCCAGTACTTC
CASSQDKNRLQTQYF
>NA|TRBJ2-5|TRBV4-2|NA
TGTGCCAGCAGCCAAGATAGGGACGGCGGGGAGACCCAGTACTTC
CASSQDRDGGETQYF
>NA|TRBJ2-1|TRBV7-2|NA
TGTGCCAGCAGGACACGAGTGGGAGTGGAGCAGTTCTTC
CASRTRVGVEQFF
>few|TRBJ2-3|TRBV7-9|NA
TGTGCCAGCAGCGCGAAACTAGCTACGACGGATACGCAGTATTTT
CASSAKLATTDTQYF
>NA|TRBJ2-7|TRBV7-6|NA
TGTGCCAGCAGCTTGAACTTCAGGGTTCGCGAGCAGTACTTC
CASSLNFRVREQYF
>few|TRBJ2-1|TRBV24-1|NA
TGTGCCACCAGTGACGCGACCCCCGGGAAAATATACAATGAGCAGTTCTTC
CATSDATPGKIYNEQFF
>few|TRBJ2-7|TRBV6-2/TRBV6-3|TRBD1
TGTGCCAGCAGCCGAGGACAGGGGAGCCTCGAGCAGTACTTC
CASSRGQGSLEQYF
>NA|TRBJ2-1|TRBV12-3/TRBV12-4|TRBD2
TGTGCCAGCAGCCCGGGACTAGCGGGACTCCCCCAGTTCTTC
CASSPGLAGLPQFF
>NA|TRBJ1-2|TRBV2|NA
TGTGCCAGCAATAATAGGGCCCGGCTTAACTATGGCTACACCTTC
CASNNRARLNYGYTF
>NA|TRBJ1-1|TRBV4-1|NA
TGCGCCAGCAGCCAAGCGTGGGTGGTCACTGAAGCTTTCTTT
CASSQAWVVTEAFF
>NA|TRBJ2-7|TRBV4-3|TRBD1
TGCGCCAGCAGCCACGGACAGGGATGGGAGCAGTACTTC
CASSHGQGWEQYF
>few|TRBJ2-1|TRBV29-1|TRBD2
TGCAGCGTCGGCCGACTAGCGGGAGGGTATGTCCATGAGCAGTTCTTC
CSVGRLAGGYVHEQFF
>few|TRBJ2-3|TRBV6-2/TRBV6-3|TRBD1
TGTGCCAGCAGCGGGACAGCCGCGAGAGATACGCAGTATTTT
CASSGTAARDTQYF